Presented here are 23 T cell receptor beta chains from one specimen sequenced in a study of blood T cell repertoires in COVID-19. Some clones are missing from TCRdb's copy, which holds only in-frame ones; the method was immunoSEQ multiplex PCR. Of some 240,000 clones in the sample, approximately 79% are singletons; the top ten hold approximately 4%. The sequenced sample was PBMCs or T cells enriched from blood (not recorded which). The receptors originated from a man in his thirties or forties with acute COVID-19.

The chain combines TRBV4-1 with TRBJ2-7, with 8 bases fitting TRBD1. V lost 4 bases, J lost 0 bases, and 2 bases stayed unmatched. CDR1 is MGHRA and CDR2 is YSYEKL in the germline V gene. This CDR3 region has 14 residues. CDR3 residues: CASSPDRASYEQYV. For the CDR3, the DNA is TGCGCCAGCAGCCCGGACAGGGCCTCCTACGAGCAGTACGTC.

The V call is TRBV21-1, the J call TRBJ2-3; the table's D call TRBD1 went unverified against the DNA. TRBV21-1 is listed as a pseudogene. This CDR3 is 15 amino acids long. The chain's CDR3 is CASKRKGQHNVTQYF. CDR3 in DNA: TGTGCCAGCAAAAGGAAGGGGCAGCATAACGTTACGCAGTATTTT.

The chain joins TRBV5-4 to TRBJ2-7; D gene ambiguous. The CDR3 extends over 12 amino acids. Germline V gives CDR1 SGHNT, CDR2 YYREEE (reference sequence). V lost 3 bases to trimming and J lost 9 bases, with 13 bases between them. The CDR3 coding sequence is TGTGCCAGCAGCTCCCCCGGGTTGGGGCAGTACGTC. Protein sequence: CASSSPGLGQYV.

V gene TRBV3-1 (or the pseudogene TRBV3-2) combines with J gene TRBJ1-5; D gene uncertain. CDR3 length equals 13 residues. Trimming removed 0 bases at V and 9 bases at J, with 9 bases between. Per the germline V gene, CDR1 is LGHDT and CDR2 is YNNKEL (reference sequence). The CDR3 DNA reads as TGTGCCAGCAGCCAAGATCCCCCCGGGCCCCAGCATTTT. It is translated as CASSQDPPGPQHF.

Notes on this clone: Other DNA sequences from this sample encode an identical CDR3 as well. J is TRBJ1-2 and V is TRBV12-3 or TRBV12-4; D is uncertain. With 2 bases removed from V and 8 bases from J, the gap between germline ends came to 9 bases. CDR3 size: 12 residues. The DNA for the CDR3 is TGTGCCAGCAGTTTATCCGGGTCCGGCTACACCTTC. Translation gives CASSLSGSGYTF.

The chain uses TRBV12-1 and TRBJ2-7; whether TRBD2, the table's D call, matches the DNA was not checked. TRBV12-1 is given as a pseudogene. This CDR3 has 16 amino acids. This CDR3 reads CASSGRPRIPAYEQYV. CDR3 coding DNA: TGTGCCAGCAGCGGTCGACCTAGGATTCCAGCCTACGAGCAGTACGTC.

Here the CDR3 reads CASSRTRQTRPGDTQYF. The CDR3, as DNA: TGTGCCAGCAGCCGAACTAGACAGACTAGGCCAGGAGATACGCAGTATTTT. The chain employs TRBV11-2 and TRBJ2-3, with D tentatively TRBD2 (6 bases). This CDR3 has 17 amino acids. V was clipped by 5 bases and J by 5 bases, with 23 bases between them. From germline, CDR1 is SGHAT and CDR2 FQNNGV.

The chain combines TRBV6-1 with TRBJ1-5; perhaps TRBD1 as D (6 bases). The CDR3 totals 17 residues. Germline V lookup: CDR1 MNHNS, CDR2 SASEGT. V was shortened by 0 bases and J by 2 bases, with 14 bases between the two germline ends. Written as DNA, the CDR3 is TGTGCCAGCAGTGAAGCAGGTGCGGCAGGGGGCAATCAGCCCCAGCATTTT. It codes for CASSEAGAAGGNQPQHF.

The J gene is TRBJ1-5, the V gene TRBV6-5; 7 bases match TRBD1. The CDR3 is 14 residues long. Trimming took 8 bases from V and 2 from J; bases not matched to a gene: 6. From germline, CDR1 is MNHEY and CDR2 SVGAGI. Here the CDR3 DNA reads TGTGCCAGCCTATATACAGGGGGCAATCAGCCCCAGCATTTT. Residues: CASLYTGGNQPQHF.

V gene TRBV18 combines with J gene TRBJ2-5; TRBD1 aligns across 8 bases. Germline CDR1 and CDR2: KGHSH and LQKENI. V was clipped by 3 bases and J by 5 bases; unmatched bases: 5. The CDR3 totals 14 residues. CDR3 amino acids: CASSPGQGFETQYF. The CDR3 DNA reads TGTGCCAGCTCACCCGGACAGGGTTTCGAGACCCAGTACTTC.

This clone was seen a few times. The rearrangement uses TRBV6-5 and TRBJ2-7, with 7 bases fitting TRBD2. The V gene's germline CDR1 is MNHEY and CDR2 SVGAGI. There are 13 residues in the CDR3. J was trimmed by 12 bases and V by 3 bases; bases with no gene match: 11. CDR3 bases: TGTGCCAGCAGTTATGGGGTTGGGGGGGATTTGTACGTC. Its translation: CASSYGVGGDLYV.

The chain joins TRBV6-5 to TRBJ1-3, with D unresolved. This CDR3 is built from 15 residues. CDR1 and CDR2 from the germline V gene are MNHEY and SVGAGI. The V end was cut by 2 bases, the J end by 4 bases, with 12 bases between. The CDR3 sequence: CASSYREGSGNTIYF. CDR3 bases: TGTGCCAGCAGTTACCGGGAGGGCTCGGGAAACACCATATATTTT.

The chain joins TRBV12-3 or TRBV12-4 to TRBJ2-2; D unclear. The ends were cut back, 6 bases at V and 8 bases at J, with 4 bases in the middle. The CDR3 covers 10 residues. The CDR3 region has the DNA TGTGCCAGCAGGCGGGGGGAGCTGTTTTTT. This translates into CASRRGELFF.

The chain joins TRBV11-2 to TRBJ2-3, with TRBD2 matching 8 bases. V trimming: 3 bases; J trimming: 1 base; junction bases outside the gene matches: 0. The CDR3 has 14 amino acids. In germline, CDR1 is SGHAT, CDR2 FQNNGV. CDR3 loop: CASSFSGGTDTQYF. The CDR3 DNA sequence: TGTGCCAGCAGCTTTAGCGGGGGCACAGATACGCAGTATTTT.

The chain recombines TRBV3-1 (or the pseudogene TRBV3-2) with TRBJ1-2, with D perhaps matching TRBD1 (6 bases). This CDR3 contains 17 residues. The germline V gene encodes CDR1 LGHDT and CDR2 YNNKEL (reference sequence). Between the trimmed V and J ends, which lost 0 bases and 6 bases, there was a span of 20 bases. CDR3 nucleotides: TGTGCCAGCAGCCAAGACCGAGTCGGGACACCTGTGAATGGCTACACCTTC. It specifies CASSQDRVGTPVNGYTF.

This clone was found a few times. The chain combines TRBV4-2 with TRBJ2-2; D possibly corresponds to TRBD2 (6 bases). Trimming took off 4 bases at V and 6 bases at J, with 18 bases between the two ends. The germline V gene encodes CDR1 LGHNA and CDR2 YNFKEQ. The CDR3 covers 16 residues. The CDR3 region is CASSPPPSGDPGELFF. In DNA, the CDR3 is TGTGCCAGCAGCCCCCCCCCTTCGGGAGATCCCGGGGAGCTGTTTTTT.

The V call is TRBV6-4, the J call TRBJ2-7; no clear D gene. Germline loops: CDR1 MRHNA, CDR2 SNTAGT. The CDR3 is made up of 9 amino acids. V was clipped by 3 bases and J by 8 bases, with 2 bases between them. The CDR3: CASSDKQYV. Here the CDR3 DNA reads TGTGCCAGCAGTGATAAGCAGTACGTC.

The chain recombines TRBV28 with TRBJ1-1, with D perhaps matching TRBD1 (6 bases). Per the germline V gene, CDR1 is MDHEN and CDR2 is SYDVKM. The V and J ends lost 2 bases and 10 bases respectively, with 14 bases between them. This CDR3 is 13 amino acids long. Written as DNA, the CDR3 is TGTGCCAGCAGTTTAAGGCGGGTAGGGGGAGCTTTCTTT. Residues: CASSLRRVGGAFF.

This chain uses TRBV6-6 with TRBJ1-1; possible D gene TRBD1, 6 bases. CDR3 length: 16 residues. V gave up 6 bases and J gave up 4 bases, with 21 bases separating them. CDR1 is MNHNY and CDR2 is SVGAGI in the germline V gene (reference sequence). The CDR3, as DNA: TGTGCCAGCAGGACCCTGGGGAAAGGGGGGGGCACTGAAGCTTTCTTT. Encoded protein: CASRTLGKGGGTEAFF.

This clone came up once. This chain connects TRBV21-1 to TRBJ1-2; TRBD1, as called in the table, went unchecked against the DNA. TRBV21-1 represents a pseudogene. The CDR3 covers 15 residues. DNA of the CDR3: TGTGCCAGCAGCAAAGATCTACAGGGCCGCTATGGCTACACCTTC. Amino acids: CASSKDLQGRYGYTF.

V usage is TRBV19 and J usage is TRBJ1-4; 9 bases fit TRBD1. J gave up 8 bases and V 2 bases, and 12 bases lay outside the gene matches. CDR3 length: 17 amino acids. Germline values: CDR1 LNHDA, CDR2 SQIVND (reference sequence). The CDR3 sequence: CASSITGTGPVPEKLFF. The CDR3 DNA reads as TGTGCCAGTAGTATAACGGGGACAGGGCCCGTTCCCGAAAAACTGTTTTTT.

The rearrangement uses TRBV28 and TRBJ1-6; D not resolved. Germline CDR1 and CDR2: MDHEN and SYDVKM. The CDR3 runs to 11 residues. V lost 10 bases and J lost 9, with 10 bases in between. CDR3 in amino acids: CATTGGSPLHF. Written as DNA, the CDR3 is TGTGCCACAACGGGAGGTTCACCCCTCCACTTT.

DNA for the CDR3: TGTGCCAGCAGCCCGTGGCAGCGGGAAAAACTGTTTTTT. Translation: CASSPWQREKLFF. The V and J genes are TRBV5-6 and TRBJ1-4, with D uncertain. The germline gives CDR1 SGHDT, CDR2 YYEEEE. The CDR3 has 13 residues. V was cut by 4 bases and J by 8 bases, with 12 bases left in between. The full variable domain, completed using reference TRBV5-6 and TRBJ1-4, is DAGVTQSPTHLIKTRGQQVTLRCSPKSGHDTVSWYQQALGQGPQFIFQYYEEEERQRGNFPDRFSGHQFPNYSSELNVNALLLGDSALYLCASSPWQREKLFFGSGTQLSVL.